The rows below give T cell receptor beta chains drawn from one sample of a study of cytomegalovirus exposure and HLA in healthy donors. Only in-frame clones appear in the TCRdb table, and some are missing; sequencing was by immunoSEQ multiplex PCR. The sample has more than 150,000 clones, about four fifths seen once; the top ten hold approximately 2.9%. Sequencing was done on a sample of PBMCs. These receptors were collected from a woman aged 18-30 years in good health and CMV-seropositive. Each CDR3 is given with its conserved first and last residue. A D gene is named only where the DNA matches it firmly. Clone size is stated in some rows and not others, as once, few, many or a class when expanded.

v_gene: TRBV29-1
abundance: .
j_gene: TRBJ1-1
d_gene: .
len: 14
CDR3nt: TGCAGCGTAACTCCCGACAACCGTGGCACTGAAGCTTTCTTT
CDR3aa: CSVTPDNRGTEAFF

v_gene: TRBV7-9
abundance: .
j_gene: TRBJ1-3
d_gene: .
len: 15
CDR3nt: TGTGCCAGCAGCGGCGCCTTGGGGCCCGGAAACACCATATATTTT
CDR3aa: CASSGALGPGNTIYF

v_gene: TRBV6-6
abundance: .
j_gene: TRBJ1-2
d_gene: .
len: 15
CDR3nt: TGTGCCAGCAGTTACTCGATGAGGGGAGGCGAGGGCTACACCTTC
CDR3aa: CASSYSMRGGEGYTF

v_gene: TRBV25-1
abundance: .
j_gene: TRBJ1-2
d_gene: .
len: 12
CDR3nt: TGTGCCAGCAACGTAGGGGGGGATGGCTACACCTTC
CDR3aa: CASNVGGDGYTF

v_gene: TRBV7-8
abundance: .
j_gene: TRBJ2-1
d_gene: .
len: 15
CDR3nt: TGTGCCAGCAGCTTGGGCAGCAGCTCCTACAATGAGCAGTTCTTC
CDR3aa: CASSLGSSSYNEQFF

v_gene: TRBV18
abundance: .
j_gene: TRBJ1-2
d_gene: .
len: 15
CDR3nt: TGTGCCAGCTCCCGCCAGGGGAGGGTTAACTATGGCTACACCTTC
CDR3aa: CASSRQGRVNYGYTF

v_gene: TRBV14
abundance: .
j_gene: TRBJ1-1
d_gene: .
len: 17
CDR3nt: TGTGCCAGCAGCCAAAGCCCCCTCGACAGGCCGAACACTGAAGCTTTCTTT
CDR3aa: CASSQSPLDRPNTEAFF

v_gene: TRBV5-1
abundance: .
j_gene: TRBJ2-3
d_gene: .
len: 15
CDR3nt: TGCGCCAGCAGCTTGATGGAGAGTCTGTCGGATACGCAGTATTTT
CDR3aa: CASSLMESLSDTQYF

v_gene: TRBV7-8
abundance: .
j_gene: TRBJ2-2
d_gene: TRBD2
len: 16
CDR3nt: TGTGCCAGCGGGGCTAGCGGGGGGCCCCGGGGCGGGGAGCTGTTTTTT
CDR3aa: CASGASGGPRGGELFF

v_gene: TRBV4-2
abundance: .
j_gene: TRBJ1-2
d_gene: .
len: 15
CDR3nt: TGTGCCAGCAGCCAAGAGGAATTTCCAGGGCCTGGCTACACCTTC
CDR3aa: CASSQEEFPGPGYTF

v_gene: TRBV5-1
abundance: once
j_gene: TRBJ2-2
d_gene: TRBD1
len: 15
CDR3nt: TGCGCCAGCAGCCTGGGACAGGGGGCGACCGGGGAGCTGTTTTTT
CDR3aa: CASSLGQGATGELFF

v_gene: TRBV19
abundance: .
j_gene: TRBJ2-2
d_gene: .
len: 13
CDR3nt: TGTGCCAGTAGACCAGGGGAGACCGGGGAGCTGTTTTTT
CDR3aa: CASRPGETGELFF

v_gene: TRBV11-3
abundance: .
j_gene: TRBJ2-3
d_gene: .
len: 15
CDR3nt: TGTGCCAGCAGCTTGGGGACAAGGGGTTCAGATACGCAGTATTTT
CDR3aa: CASSLGTRGSDTQYF

v_gene: TRBV11-2
abundance: .
j_gene: TRBJ2-2
d_gene: TRBD2
len: 16
CDR3nt: TGTGCCAGCAGCCCCTCGCGGGGGAGAAACACCGGGGAGCTGTTTTTT
CDR3aa: CASSPSRGRNTGELFF